These T cell receptor beta chains were read from a single sample in a study of blood T cell repertoires in COVID-19. Assay: immunoSEQ multiplex PCR; the TCRdb copy retains only in-frame clones and omits some. The repertoire includes 180,000 or so clones, approximately 80% of them detected once, and around 10% sits in the top ten. Sequencing was performed on peripheral blood. All receptors come from a woman aged 40 to 50 with COVID-19, enrolled during active disease. Each CDR3 is given with its conserved first and last residue. A D gene is named only where the DNA matches it firmly. Not every row has a clone size; where given, it reads once, few, many or a size class.

V gene: TRBV4-1
D gene: -
J gene: TRBJ1-6
clone size: -
CDR3 DNA: TGCGCCAGCAGCTTCCGAGGACAGAGAAATTCACCCCTCCACTTT
CDR3 protein: CASSFRGQRNSPLHF

V gene: TRBV2
D gene: TRBD1
J gene: TRBJ1-1
clone size: -
CDR3 DNA: TGTGCCAGCAGTGTGGGACAGGGAGGGTTCGTAGCTTTCTTT
CDR3 protein: CASSVGQGGFVAFF

V gene: TRBV28
D gene: -
J gene: TRBJ2-2
clone size: -
CDR3 DNA: TGTGCCAGCAGGCAGGGGGGACTGAACACCGGGGAGCTGTTTTTT
CDR3 protein: CASRQGGLNTGELFF

V gene: TRBV24-1
D gene: TRBD2
J gene: TRBJ2-1
clone size: -
CDR3 DNA: TGTGCCACCAGTGACCCGGCTAGCGGGACAAGAGCAGGCTACAATGAGCAGTTCTTC
CDR3 protein: CATSDPASGTRAGYNEQFF

V gene: TRBV19
D gene: TRBD1
J gene: TRBJ1-5
clone size: -
CDR3 DNA: TGTGCCAGCAGACAGGGGGCGGTCAGTCAGCCCCAGCATTTT
CDR3 protein: CASRQGAVSQPQHF

V gene: TRBV7-9
D gene: -
J gene: TRBJ2-5
clone size: -
CDR3 DNA: TGTGCCAGCAGCTCCCGCGGGGCGTGGGGAGAGACCCAGTACTTC
CDR3 protein: CASSSRGAWGETQYF

V gene: TRBV30
D gene: -
J gene: TRBJ2-1
clone size: -
CDR3 DNA: TGTGCCTGTCTCTGGGGCGGGGAGCCGGGTGAGCAGTTCTTC
CDR3 protein: CACLWGGEPGEQFF

V gene: TRBV10-3
D gene: -
J gene: TRBJ2-1
clone size: -
CDR3 DNA: TGTGCCACCGAGACAGGTTCTTACTACAATGAGCAGTTCTTC
CDR3 protein: CATETGSYYNEQFF

V gene: TRBV28
D gene: TRBD2
J gene: TRBJ2-7
clone size: -
CDR3 DNA: TGTGCCAGCACCGAGAGGACTAGCCGGGCCTACGAGCAGTACTTC
CDR3 protein: CASTERTSRAYEQYF

V gene: TRBV5-1
D gene: TRBD2
J gene: TRBJ2-7
clone size: -
CDR3 DNA: TGCGCCAGCAGCGGGAATCCTGGGAGGGGATTTTATCTAGACGAGCAGTACTTC
CDR3 protein: CASSGNPGRGFYLDEQYF

V gene: TRBV14
D gene: -
J gene: TRBJ2-7
clone size: medium-sized
CDR3 DNA: TGTGCCAGCAGCCAAACCAACAGGGTCGAGCAGTACTTC
CDR3 protein: CASSQTNRVEQYF

V gene: TRBV19
D gene: -
J gene: TRBJ2-5
clone size: -
CDR3 DNA: TGTGCCAGTAGTATCGGAGGGGCCAGACAAGAGACCCAGTACTTC
CDR3 protein: CASSIGGARQETQYF

V gene: TRBV3-1/TRBV3-2
D gene: TRBD1
J gene: TRBJ2-7
clone size: -
CDR3 DNA: TGTGCCAGCAGCCAATCGGGACAGGGGGTTGAGGAGCAGTACTTC
CDR3 protein: CASSQSGQGVEEQYF

V gene: TRBV19
D gene: -
J gene: TRBJ1-5
clone size: -
CDR3 DNA: TGTGCCAGTAGGGTGTGGAGAGACCGGGTTAGCAATCAGCCCCAGCATTTT
CDR3 protein: CASRVWRDRVSNQPQHF

V gene: TRBV9
D gene: -
J gene: TRBJ2-2
clone size: -
CDR3 DNA: TGTGCCAGCAGGGCAGTTGAGGGCGGGGAGCTGTTTTTT
CDR3 protein: CASRAVEGGELFF

V gene: TRBV6-5
D gene: TRBD1
J gene: TRBJ2-2
clone size: -
CDR3 DNA: TGTGCCAGCAGTTACTCTGGACAGGTGAACACCGGGGAGCTGTTTTTT
CDR3 protein: CASSYSGQVNTGELFF

V gene: TRBV3-1/TRBV3-2
D gene: TRBD1
J gene: TRBJ1-1
clone size: -
CDR3 DNA: TGTGCCAGCAGCCTGGGACAGAAGAACACTGAAGCTTTCTTT
CDR3 protein: CASSLGQKNTEAFF

V gene: TRBV2
D gene: TRBD1
J gene: TRBJ2-5
clone size: -
CDR3 DNA: TGTGCCAGCTCGACAGGGAGAGAGACCCAGTACTTC
CDR3 protein: CASSTGRETQYF

V gene: TRBV29-1
D gene: TRBD1
J gene: TRBJ2-7
clone size: -
CDR3 DNA: TGCAGCGTAGCAGGGACAGGGGACGGCGAGCAGTACTTC
CDR3 protein: CSVAGTGDGEQYF

V gene: TRBV19
D gene: -
J gene: TRBJ2-7
clone size: once
CDR3 DNA: TGTGCCAGTAGTATCGGGGTTGGTGAGCGATACTTC
CDR3 protein: CASSIGVGERYF

V gene: TRBV4-1
D gene: -
J gene: TRBJ2-3
clone size: once
CDR3 DNA: TGCGCCAGCAGCCAAACCGGGTCAGATACGCAGTATTTT
CDR3 protein: CASSQTGSDTQYF

V gene: TRBV7-7
D gene: TRBD1
J gene: TRBJ2-1
clone size: -
CDR3 DNA: TGTGCTAGCAGCCCAGACAGGGGGAACAATGAGCAGTTCTTC
CDR3 protein: CASSPDRGNNEQFF

V gene: TRBV9
D gene: -
J gene: TRBJ1-3
clone size: -
CDR3 DNA: TGTGCCAGCAGCACACCGGGGTCCTCTGGAAACACCATATATTTT
CDR3 protein: CASSTPGSSGNTIYF

V gene: TRBV27
D gene: -
J gene: TRBJ1-5
clone size: once
CDR3 DNA: TGTGCCAGCAGTTTAAGGGGGAATCAGCCCCAGCATTTT
CDR3 protein: CASSLRGNQPQHF

V gene: TRBV20-1
D gene: -
J gene: TRBJ1-2
clone size: -
CDR3 DNA: TGCAGTGCTAGTCACAGTAACTATGGCTACACCTTC
CDR3 protein: CSASHSNYGYTF

V gene: TRBV18
D gene: TRBD2
J gene: TRBJ2-7
clone size: -
CDR3 DNA: TGTGCCAGCTCCCCAGGTAGCGGGAGGACTTACGAGCAGTACTTC
CDR3 protein: CASSPGSGRTYEQYF

V gene: TRBV7-3
D gene: TRBD1
J gene: TRBJ2-1
clone size: once
CDR3 DNA: TGTGCCAGCAGCGCCGGGGTCGGGACAGGGGGATTAAATGAGCAGTTCTTC
CDR3 protein: CASSAGVGTGGLNEQFF

V gene: TRBV18
D gene: TRBD2
J gene: TRBJ2-5
clone size: -
CDR3 DNA: TGTGCCAGCTCACCAGAGGGACTAGCGAAAGAGACCCAGTACTTC
CDR3 protein: CASSPEGLAKETQYF

V gene: TRBV6-5
D gene: TRBD1
J gene: TRBJ1-5
clone size: -
CDR3 DNA: TGTGCCAGCAGTAAGGACAGGGTGCAGCCCCAGCATTTT
CDR3 protein: CASSKDRVQPQHF